These 28 T cell receptor beta chains came from one sample sequenced in a study of cytotoxic CD8 clonotypes in ibrutinib-treated CLL. The repertoire was sequenced with immunoSEQ multiplex PCR; TCRdb's copy has only in-frame clones and lacks some. Of about 140,000 clones in the sample, approximately 80% are singletons; the top ten hold 6.5% to 8%. The material was PBMCs, obtained after 36 months of ibrutinib treatment. All receptors come from a human donor with chronic lymphocytic leukemia.

This rearrangement joins TRBV5-4 to TRBJ2-1, with 8 bases aligning to TRBD1. This CDR3 has 15 amino acids. Germline assignment: CDR1 SGHNT and CDR2 YYREEE (reference sequence). J gave up 0 bases and V 4 bases, and 3 bases lay outside the gene matches. The CDR3 protein is CASSLTGGSYNEQFF. Here the CDR3 DNA reads TGTGCCAGCAGCCTTACAGGGGGCTCCTACAATGAGCAGTTCTTC.

This clone was seen once. The genes are TRBV6-5 and TRBJ2-7; D is ambiguous. CDR3 length equals 13 residues. CDR1 and CDR2 from the germline V gene are MNHEY and SVGAGI. With 0 bases removed from V and 6 bases from J, the gap between germline ends came to 9 bases. CDR3 sequence: CASSYSWVSEQYF. CDR3 nucleotides: TGTGCCAGCAGTTACTCTTGGGTATCCGAGCAGTACTTC.

This chain joins TRBV2 and TRBJ2-7; D gene ambiguous. CDR1 SNHLY and CDR2 FYNNEI come from the germline V gene. The CDR3 extends over 14 amino acids. V was clipped by 7 bases and J by 0 bases, with 13 bases between them. For the CDR3, the DNA is TGTGCCAGCACTTTCGGCAGGAGCTCCTACGAGCAGTACTTC. Its translation is CASTFGRSSYEQYF.

The chain carries TRBV4-1 and TRBJ2-2; D ambiguous. Germline V gene sequence: CDR1 MGHRA, CDR2 YSYEKL. This CDR3 has 12 residues. V lost 3 bases, J lost 6 bases, and 5 bases lay in between. CDR3 amino acids: CASSHPPGELFF. The CDR3, as DNA: TGCGCCAGCAGCCACCCCCCCGGGGAGCTGTTTTTT.

This clone was seen once. The chain uses TRBV6-5 and TRBJ1-2; 12 bases match TRBD1. Germline trimming cut 5 bases from V and 7 bases from J; bases unmatched to any gene: 8. Germline V gene data show CDR1 as MNHEY and CDR2 as SVGAGI. CDR3 length equals 15 residues. CDR3 coding DNA: TGTGCCAGCAGTCTCACCGGGACAGGGGGCTCTGGCTACACCTTC. Translation: CASSLTGTGGSGYTF.

The chain recombines TRBV7-2 with TRBJ2-4; 12 bases map to TRBD1. Germline values: CDR1 SGHTA, CDR2 FQGNSA. This CDR3 has 13 residues. V lost 5 bases, J lost 11 bases, and 4 bases stayed unmatched. The CDR3 sequence is CASSLGTGGLQYF. The CDR3 DNA reads TGTGCCAGCAGCCTCGGGACAGGGGGCCTTCAGTACTTC.

The chain couples TRBV4-1 to TRBJ2-6, with D hard to call. The germline V and J ends were trimmed by 0 bases and 8 bases, with 11 bases remaining between them. Germline loops: CDR1 MGHRA, CDR2 YSYEKL. This CDR3 region has 15 residues. The CDR3 loop is CASSQDDNRSNVLTF. The CDR3 DNA reads TGCGCCAGCAGCCAAGATGACAACCGGTCCAACGTCCTGACTTTC.

The chain is built from TRBV5-4 and TRBJ1-5, with 7 bases matching TRBD1. With 5 bases clipped from V and 4 bases from J, the junction kept 6 bases outside the gene matches. From germline, CDR1 is SGHNT and CDR2 YYREEE (reference sequence). This CDR3 comprises 14 residues. The CDR3 region has the DNA TGTGCCAGCAGTTGGGACAGCGGAAATCAGCCCCAGCATTTT. Translating it yields CASSWDSGNQPQHF.

This clone has a single count. This rearrangement joins TRBV29-1 to TRBJ2-7; D not resolved. Trimming left V 5 bases short and J 4 bases short, with 15 bases between. Germline V gene lookup returns CDR1 SQVTM and CDR2 ANQGSEA. This CDR3 has 13 residues. The CDR3 is CSVIPSVHYEQYF. CDR3 nucleotides: TGCAGCGTTATCCCGAGTGTCCATTACGAGCAGTACTTC.

The chain is built from TRBV25-1 and TRBJ2-6; 9 nucleotides line up with TRBD2. CDR3 length: 17 amino acids. Germline V lookup: CDR1 MGHDK, CDR2 SYGVNS. V was clipped by 6 bases and J by 0 bases; unmatched bases: 6. For the CDR3, the DNA is TGTGCCAGCAGGAGGACTAGCGCGAACTCTGGGGCCAACGTCCTGACTTTC. This translates into CASRRTSANSGANVLTF.

V gene TRBV5-6 combines with J gene TRBJ2-3; 9 nucleotides agree with TRBD1. The CDR3 extends over 15 amino acids. Germline-derived CDR1 and CDR2 are SGHDT and YYEEEE. With 3 bases clipped from V and 6 bases from J, the junction kept 8 bases outside the gene matches. In DNA, the CDR3 is TGTGCCAGCAGCTATGGGACAGGGCATTATGATACGCAGTATTTT. Its protein is CASSYGTGHYDTQYF.

The chain links TRBV11-3 to TRBJ2-5; 10 bases match TRBD2. V dropped 1 base and J dropped 4; count of bases not matched to a gene: 12. Germline CDR1 reads SGHNT; CDR2 reads YENEEA. The CDR3 totals 18 residues. CDR3 amino acids: CASSLGLAGAGGRETQYF. DNA for the CDR3: TGTGCCAGCAGCTTAGGCCTAGCGGGGGCCGGCGGACGAGAGACCCAGTACTTC.

The chain joins TRBV6-4 to TRBJ2-2; D not resolved. The CDR3 is 13 residues long. Germline V CDR1 and CDR2: MRHNA, SNTAGT. Trimming cost V 3 bases and J 1 base, with 3 bases left between them. CDR3 in amino acids: CASSEMNTGELFF. Written as DNA, the CDR3 is TGTGCCAGCAGTGAGATGAACACCGGGGAGCTGTTTTTT.

This clone has a handful of counts. The chain combines TRBV19 with TRBJ2-1; D not certain. Germline CDR1 and CDR2: LNHDA and SQIVND (reference sequence). The CDR3 loop spans 13 amino acids. The V gene lost 3 bases and the J gene lost 4 bases, with 7 bases spanning the gap. CDR3 bases: TGTGCCAGTAGTATTCAGGTTTACAATGAGCAGTTCTTC. Protein sequence: CASSIQVYNEQFF.

V and J are TRBV2 and TRBJ2-1, with 12 bases aligning to TRBD2. The CDR3 contains 14 residues. Germline lookup yields CDR1 SNHLY and CDR2 FYNNEI. The ends lost 6 bases at V and 15 bases at J; junction bases unmatched: 12. The chain's CDR3 is CASSPRTSGMSGFF. The CDR3 nucleotides are TGTGCCAGCAGCCCTAGGACTAGCGGGATGAGCGGGTTCTTC.

V is TRBV7-9 and J is TRBJ2-1; D possibly corresponds to TRBD2 (5 bases). The germline gives CDR1 SEHNR, CDR2 FQNEAQ (reference sequence). V was trimmed by 3 bases and J by 6 bases, leaving 15 bases between them. The CDR3 is made up of 15 amino acids. The CDR3, as DNA: TGTGCCAGCAGCTTGAACAGCCCACTAGTCAATGAGCAGTTCTTC. It encodes CASSLNSPLVNEQFF.

J is TRBJ2-7 and V is TRBV4-1; possible D gene TRBD2, 6 bases. The V gene's germline CDR1 is MGHRA and CDR2 YSYEKL. CDR3 length equals 13 residues. Trimming shortened V by 8 bases and J by 2 bases, and 13 bases separated the two germline ends. In nucleotides, the CDR3 is TGCGCCAGCCGCGGGATCCAAGCCTACGAGCAGTACTTC. Its protein is CASRGIQAYEQYF.

The chain uses TRBV10-2 and TRBJ1-1; the D is unclear. Germline CDR1 and CDR2: WSHSY and SAAADI. This CDR3 spans 15 amino acids. The ends were cut back, 6 bases at V and 1 base at J, with 15 bases in the middle. DNA of the CDR3: TGCGCCAGCAGGAAAAGACACGAATCGAACACTGAAGCTTTCTTT. It specifies CASRKRHESNTEAFF.

The genes are TRBV5-1 and TRBJ2-7, with a tentative D call TRBD1 (6 bases). Deletions cut 0 bases from V and 2 bases from J, with 9 bases between. CDR3 length: 14 amino acids. Germline assignment: CDR1 SGHRS and CDR2 YFSETQ. The CDR3 sequence is CASSLGTEAYEQYF. CDR3 in DNA: TGCGCCAGCAGCTTGGGGACAGAGGCCTACGAGCAGTACTTC.

V and J are TRBV2 and TRBJ2-2; D is perhaps TRBD1 (5 bases). V lost 7 bases and J 7 bases, leaving 7 bases between the germline ends. Germline CDR1 reads SNHLY; CDR2 reads FYNNEI. CDR3 length: 11 amino acids. CDR3 in amino acids: CASTQGGELFF. The CDR3 DNA reads as TGTGCCAGCACCCAGGGCGGGGAGCTGTTTTTT.

The sample holds one count of this clone. This chain joins TRBV10-3 and TRBJ1-2, with 7 positions matching TRBD1. The ends lost 4 bases at V and 6 bases at J; junction bases unmatched: 8. Germline values: CDR1 ENHRY, CDR2 SYGVKD. This CDR3 region has 14 residues. The CDR3 nucleotides are TGTGCCATCAGTGGGCAGGAGGGGGCACATGGCTACACCTTC. Translation gives CAISGQEGAHGYTF.

The chain is built from TRBV6-5 and TRBJ1-2; TRBD1 is a possible D gene (5 bases). V gave up 6 bases and J gave up 8 bases, with 22 bases separating them. Germline V gene sequence: CDR1 MNHEY, CDR2 SVGAGI. CDR3 length equals 15 residues. The CDR3 reads CASRDSGLLVGGYTF. CDR3 nucleotides: TGTGCCAGCAGAGACTCAGGGTTACTAGTAGGGGGCTACACCTTC.

The rearrangement uses TRBV30 and TRBJ2-7; tentative D call: TRBD1 (5 bases). The CDR3 loop spans 14 amino acids. Germline loops: CDR1 GTSNPN, CDR2 SVGIG (reference sequence). The V gene lost 0 bases and the J gene lost 3 bases, with 12 bases spanning the gap. The CDR3 nucleotides are TGTGCCTGGAGTGTACTCGCAGGGAACTACGAGCAGTACTTC. It translates to CAWSVLAGNYEQYF. Based on the CDR3 plus reference TRBV30 and TRBJ2-7, the full variable domain is SQTIHQWPATLVQPVGSPLSLECTVEGTSNPNLYWYRQAAGRGLQLLFYSVGIGQISSEVPQNLSASRPQDRQFILSSKKLLLSDSGFYLCAWSVLAGNYEQYFGPGTRLTVT.

The chain combines TRBV10-3 with TRBJ2-7; tentatively, D is TRBD1 or TRBD2 (6 bases each). The CDR3 loop spans 12 amino acids. V was pared by 11 bases and J by 7 bases, with 18 bases between. Germline V gene sequence: CDR1 ENHRY, CDR2 SYGVKD. CDR3 DNA sequence: TGTGCCGGGGGCCCGGGGGCGGGTGAGCAGTACTTC. Its translation: CAGGPGAGEQYF.

This clone was recorded a few times. The chain recombines TRBV11-2 with TRBJ1-6; TRBD1 is a possible D gene (5 bases). Germline CDR1 is SGHAT and CDR2 is FQNNGV. The CDR3 is 12 amino acids. Deletions cut 5 bases from V and 8 bases from J, with 7 bases between. The chain's CDR3 is CASSRQYSPLHF. As DNA, the CDR3 is TGTGCCAGCAGCAGACAGTATTCACCCCTCCACTTT.

This chain joins TRBV18 and TRBJ1-2, with a possible D match to TRBD1 (5 bases). CDR3 length: 14 residues. Germline V gene lookup returns CDR1 KGHSH and CDR2 LQKENI. V lost 3 bases to trimming and J lost 3 bases, with 11 bases between them. The CDR3 region is CASSPQGTDYGYTF. DNA for the CDR3: TGTGCCAGCTCACCCCAGGGAACGGACTATGGCTACACCTTC.

This rearrangement joins TRBV20-1 to TRBJ2-5; D is uncertain. CDR3 size: 11 residues. Per the germline V gene, CDR1 is DFQATT and CDR2 is SNEGSKA (reference sequence). Trimming left V 3 bases short and J 2 bases short, with 4 bases between. This chain's CDR3 is CSARGQETQYF. The CDR3 region has the DNA TGCAGTGCTAGGGGTCAAGAGACCCAGTACTTC.

This chain connects TRBV27 to TRBJ2-3, with 11 bases aligning to TRBD2. Germline values: CDR1 MNHEY, CDR2 SMNVEV (reference sequence). Trimming removed 6 bases from V and 4 bases from J; junction bases left unmatched: 12. This CDR3 spans 17 amino acids. Written as DNA, the CDR3 is TGTGCCAGCAGCCGCTTATCCCCTAGCGGGGGGTCAGATACGCAGTATTTT. This sequence encodes CASSRLSPSGGSDTQYF.